The rows below give T cell receptor beta chains drawn from one sample of a study of OX40 agonist ivuxolimab in advanced cancers. Only in-frame clones appear in the TCRdb table, and some are missing; sequencing was by immunoSEQ multiplex PCR. The data show about 94,000 clones, under 95% seen once. The sequencing used CD4+ or CD8+ T cells sorted from blood, collected in a trial of the OX40 agonist ivuxolimab. The source is an adult with an advanced solid tumor such as melanoma, head and neck, liver or kidney cancer. CDR3s include the opening cysteine and the closing phenylalanine or tryptophan. Each record gives: J gene, clone size, D gene, V gene, CDR3 protein, CDR3 DNA. The D gene is left open where the match is weak. The size entry is marked missing in some rows and otherwise reads once, few, many or a size class.

>TRBJ2-6|.|TRBD2|TRBV5-1
CASSLGGSSGRPSGANVLTF
TGCGCCAGCAGCTTGGGGGGTTCTAGCGGGAGGCCCTCTGGGGCCAACGTCCTGACTTTC
>TRBJ2-3|.|.|TRBV5-8
CASSLGQTPDTQYF
TGTGCCAGCAGCTTGGGCCAAACTCCAGATACGCAGTATTTT
>TRBJ2-5|.|TRBD2|TRBV5-1
CASSLVLAGYQETQYF
TGCGCCAGCAGCTTGGTTCTAGCGGGGTACCAAGAGACCCAGTACTTC
>TRBJ2-1|.|TRBD1|TRBV11-1
CASSLGTGAVGEQFF
TGTGCCAGCAGCTTAGGCACAGGGGCAGTGGGTGAGCAGTTCTTC
>TRBJ1-1|.|.|TRBV11-3
CASSRRRPNTEAFF
TGTGCCAGCAGCCGGAGACGGCCGAACACTGAAGCTTTCTTT
>TRBJ2-5|.|TRBD1|TRBV28
CASGVYPGQGAETQYF
TGTGCCAGCGGCGTATATCCGGGACAGGGGGCTGAGACCCAGTACTTC
>TRBJ1-4|.|.|TRBV28
CASSLQQGLGEKLFF
TGTGCCAGCAGTTTACAACAGGGACTTGGGGAAAAACTGTTTTTT
>TRBJ2-7|.|.|TRBV7-2
CASSLEQRSYDFSGEQYF
TGTGCCAGCAGCTTAGAACAAAGGAGTTATGATTTTTCGGGGGAGCAGTACTTC
>TRBJ2-3|.|TRBD2|TRBV28
CASTSKGLAGRSDTQYF
TGTGCCAGCACCAGCAAGGGACTAGCGGGAAGGTCAGATACGCAGTATTTT
>TRBJ2-7|.|.|TRBV20-1
CSATSVDEQYF
TGCAGTGCTACTTCTGTGGACGAGCAGTACTTC
>TRBJ2-1|.|.|TRBV5-1
CASSYTGPNNEQFF
TGCGCCAGCAGCTATACTGGACCCAACAATGAGCAGTTCTTC
>TRBJ1-4|once|TRBD1|TRBV2
CASSRDRGPEKLFF
TGTGCCAGCTCCCGGGACAGGGGGCCTGAAAAACTGTTTTTT
>TRBJ1-1|.|.|TRBV7-9
CASSFGGGGAFF
TGTGCCAGCAGCTTTGGTGGGGGAGGGGCTTTCTTT
>TRBJ1-1|few|.|TRBV28
CASRAGNLNTEAFF
TGTGCCAGCAGAGCCGGGAACTTGAACACTGAAGCTTTCTTT
>TRBJ2-1|.|.|TRBV5-1
CASSLDGRSDEQFF
TGCGCCAGCAGCTTGGACGGGAGAAGCGATGAGCAGTTCTTC
>TRBJ1-2|.|TRBD1|TRBV9
CASSGTGRDYGYTF
TGTGCCAGCAGCGGGACAGGCCGGGACTATGGCTACACCTTC
>TRBJ2-7|.|.|TRBV7-2
CASSLAGQSYEQYF
TGTGCCAGCAGCTTAGCGGGGCAGTCCTACGAGCAGTACTTC
>TRBJ2-3|.|TRBD2|TRBV6-4
CASSDTSGSPDTQYF
TGTGCCAGCAGTGACACTAGCGGGAGTCCAGATACGCAGTATTTT
>TRBJ2-1|.|.|TRBV5-4
CASSILLGVGNEQFF
TGTGCCAGCAGCATCCTCCTCGGGGTGGGCAATGAGCAGTTCTTC
>TRBJ1-1|.|.|TRBV11-3
CASSLVLQGNTEAFF
TGTGCCAGCAGCTTGGTACTCCAGGGGAACACTGAAGCTTTCTTT
>TRBJ2-2|.|TRBD2|TRBV25-1
CASRYSGSDNTGELFF
TGTGCCAGCAGGTATAGCGGGAGTGATAACACCGGGGAGCTGTTTTTT
>TRBJ1-1|once|.|TRBV11-3
CASRLTSRGLNTEAFF
TGTGCCAGCAGACTTACCTCGAGGGGCCTTAACACTGAAGCTTTCTTT
>TRBJ1-4|.|.|TRBV30
CAWRRMSLTEKLFF
TGTGCCTGGAGGCGGATGAGTTTGACTGAAAAACTGTTTTTT
>TRBJ1-1|.|.|TRBV6-1
CASSEGALVAFF
TGTGCCAGCAGTGAAGGAGCATTGGTAGCTTTCTTT
>TRBJ1-5|.|.|TRBV2
CASSVNYNQPQHF
TGTGCCAGCAGCGTGAATTACAATCAGCCCCAGCATTTT
>TRBJ2-5|.|TRBD2|TRBV11-3
CASSPRTSGQETQYF
TGTGCCAGCAGCCCCCGGACTAGCGGGCAAGAGACCCAGTACTTC
>TRBJ1-1|many|.|TRBV5-1
CASSRPSGQPNTEAFF
TGCGCCAGCAGCCGGCCTTCTGGACAGCCGAACACTGAAGCTTTCTTT
>TRBJ2-7|.|.|TRBV29-1
CSVVETNYEQYF
TGCAGCGTTGTGGAGACGAACTACGAGCAGTACTTC
>TRBJ1-2|.|TRBD1|TRBV6-1
CASSQGAGGYTF
TGTGCCAGCAGCCAGGGGGCTGGTGGCTACACCTTC
>TRBJ2-2|.|.|TRBV5-5
CASSLTPAQLNTGELFF
TGTGCCAGCAGCTTGACCCCGGCACAGCTGAACACCGGGGAGCTGTTTTTT
>TRBJ2-5|.|TRBD1|TRBV28
CASSLRRGQRETQYF
TGTGCCAGCAGTTTACGCAGGGGGCAGAGGGAGACCCAGTACTTC
>TRBJ2-1|.|.|TRBV5-1
CASSLLGRSNEQFF
TGCGCCAGCAGCTTGTTGGGACGATCCAATGAGCAGTTCTTC
>TRBJ2-5|.|TRBD2|TRBV7-2
CASSLLSGSQETQYF
TGTGCCAGCAGCTTACTAAGCGGGAGCCAAGAGACCCAGTACTTC
>TRBJ2-7|few|TRBD1|TRBV4-2
CASSQELGQGYAYEQYF
TGTGCCAGCAGCCAAGAACTCGGACAGGGATACGCCTACGAGCAGTACTTC
>TRBJ1-2|few|.|TRBV19
CASTLTKSYGYTF
TGTGCCAGTACCCTGACAAAGAGCTATGGCTACACCTTC
>TRBJ2-1|once|.|TRBV7-8
CASSKIGAGTYNEQFF
TGTGCCAGCAGCAAAATCGGGGCAGGCACCTACAATGAGCAGTTCTTC
>TRBJ2-1|.|TRBD2|TRBV30
CAWSGSGRAQYEQFF
TGTGCCTGGAGTGGAAGCGGGAGGGCCCAGTATGAGCAGTTCTTC
>TRBJ2-7|.|TRBD2|TRBV30
CAWSVSSGRAYEQYF
TGTGCCTGGAGTGTTTCCAGCGGGAGGGCCTACGAGCAGTACTTC
>TRBJ2-3|.|TRBD2|TRBV7-3
CASSLNPGGADTQYF
TGTGCCAGCAGCTTAAACCCGGGGGGGGCAGATACGCAGTATTTT
>TRBJ1-1|.|.|TRBV6-5
CATGRNTEAFF
TGTGCCACCGGACGGAACACTGAAGCTTTCTTT
>TRBJ2-7|.|TRBD2|TRBV18
CASSPRTSGANSYEQYF
TGTGCCAGCTCACCTCGGACTAGCGGGGCTAACTCCTACGAGCAGTACTTC
>TRBJ1-6|.|.|TRBV5-1
CASSLDLSLSGNSPLHF
TGCGCCAGCAGCTTGGACCTGTCCCTATCGGGTAATTCACCCCTCCACTTT
>TRBJ2-7|.|.|TRBV21-1
CASSKGRGHPYEQYF
TGTGCCAGCAGCAAAGGCAGGGGGCACCCCTACGAGCAGTACTTC
>TRBJ2-3|.|TRBD2|TRBV2
CASSGTSGRSDTQYF
TGTGCCAGCAGTGGGACTAGCGGGAGGTCAGATACGCAGTATTTT
>TRBJ2-2|once|TRBD2|TRBV5-4
CASSLTSGSWTGELFF
TGTGCCAGCAGCTTGACTAGCGGGAGTTGGACCGGGGAGCTGTTTTTT
>TRBJ1-2|.|.|TRBV5-6
CASSLKAGARYGYTF
TGTGCCAGCAGCTTGAAGGCAGGGGCCCGTTATGGCTACACCTTC
>TRBJ2-3|once|TRBD2|TRBV7-2
CASSLYELAGAAGTDTQYF
TGTGCCAGCAGCTTATATGAACTAGCGGGAGCGGCGGGCACAGATACGCAGTATTTT
>TRBJ2-7|.|.|TRBV5-1
CASSLALGEDEQYF
TGCGCCAGCAGCTTGGCCTTGGGGGAAGACGAGCAGTACTTC